This T cell receptor beta chain appears in the sequencing data of a study of T-cell reconstitution after alpha-beta-depleted transplantation in children. A TCRbeta library incorporating unique molecular identifiers was prepared. One entry per CDR3 protein results from TCRdb running MiXCR on the PCR reads. Of approximately 500,000 distinct CDR3 sequences listed, 25% to 30% were seen once; the top ten hold approximately 39%. The germline V gene has CDR1 SGHRS and CDR2 YFSETQ. J lost 4 bases, V lost 4 bases, and 9 bases had no gene match. The CDR3 loop spans 16 amino acids. Only a few counts were recorded for this clonotype.

The receptor comes from a boy younger than two with Wiskott-Aldrich syndrome, due to receive a stem cell transplant. The rearrangement joins TRBV5-1 to TRBJ2-7, with 12 bases aligning to TRBD2. Material: PBMCs, obtained before TCRalphabeta/CD19-depleted stem cell transplant. CDR3 coding DNA: TGCGCCAGCAGCCTGCAGACTAGCGGGAGTGGATACGAGCAGTACTTC. Translating it yields CASSLQTSGSGYEQYF.